These T cell receptor beta chains were read from a single sample in a study of shared clonotypes between healthy human individuals. Assay: immunoSEQ multiplex PCR; the TCRdb copy retains only in-frame clones and omits some. The sample comprises some 470,000 clones, around 80% of which are singletons, and 13% rests with the top ten. Sequenced: PBMCs. The receptors shown here come from a woman aged 35 to 49 in good health. Some clones in this sample may be carry-over from other donors' samples. Both conserved end residues are part of each CDR3. Each record gives: D gene, J gene, clone size, V gene, CDR3 protein, CDR3 DNA. A D gene is named only where the DNA matches it firmly. Size is stated for part of the rows, as once, few or many counts, or as a class when the clone is expanded.

TRBD1,TRBJ1-3,NA,TRBV30,CALDRNSGNTIYF,TGTGCCTTGGACAGGAACTCTGGAAACACCATATATTTT
NA,TRBJ1-1,NA,TRBV5-1,CASSFPTGSTEAFF,TGCGCCAGCAGCTTTCCCACAGGGAGCACTGAAGCTTTCTTT
TRBD2,TRBJ2-5,NA,TRBV7-2,CASSQGASGSETQYF,TGTGCCAGCAGTCAGGGGGCTAGCGGGAGTGAGACCCAGTACTTC
NA,TRBJ1-2,NA,TRBV2,CASSENRNYGYTF,TGTGCCAGCAGTGAAAACAGGAACTATGGCTACACCTTC
NA,TRBJ2-5,NA,TRBV9,CASSVASQAQETQYF,TGTGCCAGCAGCGTAGCCTCACAGGCCCAAGAGACCCAGTACTTC
NA,TRBJ1-5,NA,TRBV7-2,CASSVGRGNQPQHF,TGTGCCAGCAGCGTCGGTAGGGGTAATCAGCCCCAGCATTTT
NA,TRBJ2-3,NA,TRBV29-1,CSVRLGLQLTDTQYF,TGCAGCGTGCGACTAGGGCTGCAACTGACAGATACGCAGTATTTT
NA,TRBJ1-5,NA,TRBV7-2,CASSLGVGGLPRPQHF,TGTGCCAGCAGCTTAGGTGTAGGGGGACTACCTAGGCCCCAGCATTTT
NA,TRBJ1-2,once,TRBV30,CAWSVRGAGYTF,TGTGCCTGGAGTGTACGAGGGGCTGGCTACACCTTC
TRBD1,TRBJ1-5,once,TRBV10-3,CAISESRTGGIQPQHF,TGTGCCATCAGCGAGTCTCGGACAGGGGGAATACAGCCCCAGCATTTT
NA,TRBJ1-1,NA,TRBV11-1,CASSFHTEAFF,TGTGCCAGCAGCTTCCACACTGAAGCTTTCTTT